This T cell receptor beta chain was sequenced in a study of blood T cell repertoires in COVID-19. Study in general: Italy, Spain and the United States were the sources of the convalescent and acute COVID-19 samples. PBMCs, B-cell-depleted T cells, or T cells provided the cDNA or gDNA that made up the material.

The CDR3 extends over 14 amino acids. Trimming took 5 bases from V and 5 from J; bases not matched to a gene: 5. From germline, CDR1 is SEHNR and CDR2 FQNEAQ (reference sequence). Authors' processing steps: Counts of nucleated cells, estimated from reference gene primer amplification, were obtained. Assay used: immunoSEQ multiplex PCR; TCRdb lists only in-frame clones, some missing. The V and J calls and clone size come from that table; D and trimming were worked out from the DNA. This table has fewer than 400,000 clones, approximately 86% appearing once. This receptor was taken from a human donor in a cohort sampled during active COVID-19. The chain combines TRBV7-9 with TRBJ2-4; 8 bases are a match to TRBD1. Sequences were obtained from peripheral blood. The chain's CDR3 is CASSPGTGENIQYF. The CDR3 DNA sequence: TGTGCCAGCAGCCCAGGGACAGGTGAAAACATTCAGTACTTC.